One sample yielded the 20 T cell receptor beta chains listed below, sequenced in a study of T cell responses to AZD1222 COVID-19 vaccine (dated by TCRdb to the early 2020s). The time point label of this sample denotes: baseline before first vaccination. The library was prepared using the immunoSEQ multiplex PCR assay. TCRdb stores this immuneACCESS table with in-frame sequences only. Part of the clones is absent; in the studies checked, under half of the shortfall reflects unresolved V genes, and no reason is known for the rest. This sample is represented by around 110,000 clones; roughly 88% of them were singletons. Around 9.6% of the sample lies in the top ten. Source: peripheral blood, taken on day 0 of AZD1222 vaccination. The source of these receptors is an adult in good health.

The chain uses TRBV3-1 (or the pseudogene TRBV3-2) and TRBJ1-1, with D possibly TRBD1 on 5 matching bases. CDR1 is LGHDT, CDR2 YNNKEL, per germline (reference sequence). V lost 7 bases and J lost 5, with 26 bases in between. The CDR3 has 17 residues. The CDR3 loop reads CASTPECGTGWGTEAFF. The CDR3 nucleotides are TGTGCCAGCACCCCCGAATGCGGAACGGGCTGGGGGACTGAAGCTTTCTTT.

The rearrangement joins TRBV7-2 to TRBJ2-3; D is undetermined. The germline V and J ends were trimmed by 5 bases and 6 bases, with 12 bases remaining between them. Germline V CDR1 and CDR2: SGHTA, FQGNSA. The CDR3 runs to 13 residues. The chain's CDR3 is CASSATRADTQYF. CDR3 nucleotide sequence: TGTGCCAGCAGCGCAACACGGGCGGATACGCAGTATTTT.

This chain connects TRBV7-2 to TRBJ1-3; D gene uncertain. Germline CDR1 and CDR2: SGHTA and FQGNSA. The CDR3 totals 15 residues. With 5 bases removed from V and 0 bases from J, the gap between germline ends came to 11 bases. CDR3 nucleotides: TGTGCCAGCAGCCCCCCCGGGAGCTCTGGAAACACCATATATTTT. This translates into CASSPPGSSGNTIYF.

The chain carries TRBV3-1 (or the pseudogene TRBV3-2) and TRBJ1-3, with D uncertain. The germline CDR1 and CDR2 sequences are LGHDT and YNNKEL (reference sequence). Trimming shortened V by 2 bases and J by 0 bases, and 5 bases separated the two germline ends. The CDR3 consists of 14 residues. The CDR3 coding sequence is TGTGCCAGCAGCCAACTCCACTCTGGAAACACCATATATTTT. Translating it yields CASSQLHSGNTIYF.

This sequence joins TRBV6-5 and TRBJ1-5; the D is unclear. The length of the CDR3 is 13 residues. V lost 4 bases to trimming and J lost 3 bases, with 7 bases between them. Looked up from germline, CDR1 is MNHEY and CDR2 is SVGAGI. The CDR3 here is CASSLHDNQPQHF. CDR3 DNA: TGTGCCAGCAGTTTACACGACAATCAGCCCCAGCATTTT.

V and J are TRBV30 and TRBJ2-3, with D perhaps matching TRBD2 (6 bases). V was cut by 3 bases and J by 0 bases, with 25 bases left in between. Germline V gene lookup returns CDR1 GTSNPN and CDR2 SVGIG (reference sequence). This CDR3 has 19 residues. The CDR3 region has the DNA TGTGCCTGGAGGGTAGCTGGATTGGGGGGTCGACCTAGCACAGATACGCAGTATTTT. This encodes CAWRVAGLGGRPSTDTQYF.

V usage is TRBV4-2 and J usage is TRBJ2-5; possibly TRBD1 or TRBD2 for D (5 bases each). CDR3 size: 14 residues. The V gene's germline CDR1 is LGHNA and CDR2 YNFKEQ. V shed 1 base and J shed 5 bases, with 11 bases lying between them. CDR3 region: CASSQVGVAETQYF. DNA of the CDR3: TGTGCCAGCAGCCAAGTGGGGGTCGCGGAGACCCAGTACTTC.

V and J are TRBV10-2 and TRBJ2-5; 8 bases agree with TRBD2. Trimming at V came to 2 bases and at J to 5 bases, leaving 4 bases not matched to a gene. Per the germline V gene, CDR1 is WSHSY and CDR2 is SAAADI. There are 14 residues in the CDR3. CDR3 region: CASSERGGPETQYF. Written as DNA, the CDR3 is TGCGCCAGCAGTGAGCGGGGGGGCCCTGAGACCCAGTACTTC.

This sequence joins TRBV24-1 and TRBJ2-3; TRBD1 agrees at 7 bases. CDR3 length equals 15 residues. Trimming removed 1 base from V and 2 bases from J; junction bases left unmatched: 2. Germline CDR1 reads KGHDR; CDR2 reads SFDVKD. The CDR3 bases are TGTGCCACCAGTGATTTCGGGACAGCCACAGATACGCAGTATTTT. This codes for CATSDFGTATDTQYF.

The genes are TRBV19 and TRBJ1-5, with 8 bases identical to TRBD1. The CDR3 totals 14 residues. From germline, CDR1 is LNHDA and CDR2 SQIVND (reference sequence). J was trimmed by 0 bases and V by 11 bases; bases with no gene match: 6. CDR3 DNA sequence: TGTGCCTCAAGGGACAGGCATAGCAATCAGCCCCAGCATTTT. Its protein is CASRDRHSNQPQHF.

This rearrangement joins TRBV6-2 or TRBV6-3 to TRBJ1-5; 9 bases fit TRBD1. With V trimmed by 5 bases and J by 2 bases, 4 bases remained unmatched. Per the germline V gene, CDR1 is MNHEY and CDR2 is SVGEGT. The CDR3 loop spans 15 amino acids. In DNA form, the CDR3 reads TGTGCCAGCAGTGGACAGGGGATAGGCAATCAGCCCCAGCATTTT. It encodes CASSGQGIGNQPQHF.

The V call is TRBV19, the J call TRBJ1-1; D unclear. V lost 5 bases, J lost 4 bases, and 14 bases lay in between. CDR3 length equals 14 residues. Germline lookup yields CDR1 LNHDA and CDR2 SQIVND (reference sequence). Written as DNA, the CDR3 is TGTGCCAGTAGTGATAGACGACGCGTCACTGAAGCTTTCTTT. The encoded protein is CASSDRRRVTEAFF.

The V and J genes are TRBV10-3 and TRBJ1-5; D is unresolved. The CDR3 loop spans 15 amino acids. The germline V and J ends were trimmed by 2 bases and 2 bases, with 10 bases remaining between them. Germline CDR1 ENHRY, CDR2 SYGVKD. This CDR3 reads CAISEGSAGNQPQHF. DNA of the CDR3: TGTGCCATCAGTGAGGGGTCGGCGGGCAATCAGCCCCAGCATTTT.

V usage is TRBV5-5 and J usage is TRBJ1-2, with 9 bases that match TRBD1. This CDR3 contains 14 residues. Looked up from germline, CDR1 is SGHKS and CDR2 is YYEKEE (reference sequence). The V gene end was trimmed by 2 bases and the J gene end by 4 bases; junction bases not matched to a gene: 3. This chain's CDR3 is CASSFTQGAYGYTF. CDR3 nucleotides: TGTGCCAGCAGCTTCACACAGGGGGCCTATGGCTACACCTTC.

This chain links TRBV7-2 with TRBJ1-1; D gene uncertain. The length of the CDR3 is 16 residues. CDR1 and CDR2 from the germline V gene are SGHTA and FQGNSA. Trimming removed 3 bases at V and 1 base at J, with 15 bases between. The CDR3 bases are TGTGCCAGCAGCTTTTGGGCAGCTACACAGAACACTGAAGCTTTCTTT. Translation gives CASSFWAATQNTEAFF.

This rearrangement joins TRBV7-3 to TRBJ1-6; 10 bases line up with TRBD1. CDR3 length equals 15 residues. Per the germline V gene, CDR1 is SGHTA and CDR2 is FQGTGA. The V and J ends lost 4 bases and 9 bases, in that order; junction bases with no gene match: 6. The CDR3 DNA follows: TGTGCCAGCAGCTCGGGACAGGGGCAGGGTTCACCCCTCCACTTT. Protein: CASSSGQGQGSPLHF.

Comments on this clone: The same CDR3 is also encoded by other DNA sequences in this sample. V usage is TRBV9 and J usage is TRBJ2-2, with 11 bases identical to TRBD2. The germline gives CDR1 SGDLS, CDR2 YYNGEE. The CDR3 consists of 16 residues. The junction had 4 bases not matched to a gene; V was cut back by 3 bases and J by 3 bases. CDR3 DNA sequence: TGTGCCAGCAGCGGGACTAGCGGGTCGTACACCGGGGAGCTGTTTTTT. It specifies CASSGTSGSYTGELFF.

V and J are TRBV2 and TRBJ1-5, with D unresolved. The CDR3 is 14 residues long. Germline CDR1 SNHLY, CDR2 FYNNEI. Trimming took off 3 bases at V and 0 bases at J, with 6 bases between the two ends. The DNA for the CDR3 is TGTGCCAGCAGTGAGATGAGTAGCAATCAGCCCCAGCATTTT. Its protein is CASSEMSSNQPQHF. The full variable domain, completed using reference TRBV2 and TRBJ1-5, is EPEVTQTPSHQVTQMGQEVILRCVPISNHLYFYWYRQILGQKVEFLVSFYNNEISEKSEIFDDQFSVERPDGSNFTLKIRSTKLEDSAMYFCASSEMSSNQPQHFGDGTRLSIL.

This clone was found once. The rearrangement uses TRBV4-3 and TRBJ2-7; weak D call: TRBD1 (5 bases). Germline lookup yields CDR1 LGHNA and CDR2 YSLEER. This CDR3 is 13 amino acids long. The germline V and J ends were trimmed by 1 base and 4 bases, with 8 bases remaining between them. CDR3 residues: CASSQAQGYEQYF. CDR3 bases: TGCGCCAGCAGCCAAGCTCAGGGTTACGAGCAGTACTTC.

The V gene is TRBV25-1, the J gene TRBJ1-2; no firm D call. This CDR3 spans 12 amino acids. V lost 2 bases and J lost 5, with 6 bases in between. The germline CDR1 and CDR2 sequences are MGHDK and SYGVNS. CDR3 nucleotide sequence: TGTGCCAGCAGTGAACAACAGTATGGCTACACCTTC. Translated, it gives CASSEQQYGYTF.